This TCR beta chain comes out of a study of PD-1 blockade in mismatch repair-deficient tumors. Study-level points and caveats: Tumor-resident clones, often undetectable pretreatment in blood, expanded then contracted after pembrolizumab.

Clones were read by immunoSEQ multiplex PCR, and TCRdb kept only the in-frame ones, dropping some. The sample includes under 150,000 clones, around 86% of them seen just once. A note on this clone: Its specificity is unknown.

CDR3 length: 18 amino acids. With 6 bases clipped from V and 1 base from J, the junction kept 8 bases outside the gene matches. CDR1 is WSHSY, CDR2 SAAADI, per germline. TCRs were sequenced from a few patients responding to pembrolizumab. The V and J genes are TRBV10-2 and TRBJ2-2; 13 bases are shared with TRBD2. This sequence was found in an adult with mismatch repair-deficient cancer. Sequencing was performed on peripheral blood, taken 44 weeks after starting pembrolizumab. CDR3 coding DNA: TGCGCCAGCAGAACCCCGGGACTAGCGGGGATGAACACCGGGGAGCTGTTTTTT. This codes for CASRTPGLAGMNTGELFF.